The next 3 T cell receptor beta chains were all read from a single sample in a study of blood T cell repertoires in COVID-19. TCRdb keeps only in-frame clones here, not all; method: immunoSEQ multiplex PCR. This table holds 350,000 or so clones, around nine tenths found once. Specimen: peripheral blood. Receptors were obtained from a woman aged 55 to 70 with COVID-19, enrolled during active disease.

The V gene is TRBV18, the J gene TRBJ1-1; D uncertain. The CDR3 length is 15 residues. V lost 2 bases to trimming and J lost 5 bases, with 15 bases between them. Germline loops: CDR1 KGHSH, CDR2 LQKENI. The CDR3 loop reads CASSPGRNVGTEAFF. The CDR3, as DNA: TGTGCCAGCTCACCAGGGAGGAACGTTGGGACTGAAGCTTTCTTT. Supplemented by reference TRBV18 and TRBJ1-1, the full variable domain reads NAGVMQNPRHLVRRRGQEARLRCSPMKGHSHVYWYRQLPEEGLKFMVYLQKENIIDESGMPKERFSAEFPKEGPSILRIQQVVRGDSAAYFCASSPGRNVGTEAFFGQGTRLTVV.

This chain links TRBV5-1 with TRBJ2-5; no definite D call. The CDR3 has 12 amino acids. The V end was cut by 2 bases, the J end by 5 bases, with 7 bases between. CDR1 is SGHRS, CDR2 YFSETQ, per germline. This chain's CDR3 is CASSLDQETQYF. The DNA of the CDR3 is TGCGCCAGCAGCTTAGATCAGGAGACCCAGTACTTC. The variable domain in full, with the rest retrieved from reference TRBV5-1 and TRBJ2-5, is KAGVTQTPRYLIKTRGQQVTLSCSPISGHRSVSWYQQTPGQGLQFLFEYFSETQRNKGNFPGRFSGRQFSNSRSEMNVSTLELGDSALYLCASSLDQETQYFGPGTRLLVL.

The gene calls are TRBV7-3 and TRBJ2-6; 13 bases fit TRBD2. V gave up 4 bases and J gave up 2 bases; unmatched junction bases: 5. The CDR3 runs 18 residues. Germline CDR1 reads SGHTA; CDR2 reads FQGTGA. The CDR3 DNA sequence: TGTGCCAGCAGCTCAACCGGGACTAGCGGGGCTGGGGCCAACGTCCTGACTTTC. Protein sequence: CASSSTGTSGAGANVLTF.